By its share, the clone carrying this T cell receptor (beta chain) is medium-sized. Its antigen remains unidentified. From germline, CDR1 is MGHRA and CDR2 YSYEKL. The CDR3 loop spans 17 amino acids. The V and J ends lost 4 bases and 7 bases respectively, with 25 bases between them. PCR was performed using 60 Vbeta and 13 Jbeta primers. Sequencing used immunoSEQ multiplex PCR; TCRdb keeps in-frame clones, though not all of them. The sample consists of under 100,000 clones, 80% to 85% of them appearing once. This sample was taken from a study of cytomegalovirus exposure and HLA in healthy donors. Regarding the study as a whole: In a later analysis, DRB1 alleles had the most associated TCRs; HLA-C alleles the fewest. Across donors, presence/absence analyses took sequencing depth to be roughly uniform. With further analysis later on, most CMV-associated TCR beta chains appeared HLA-restricted.

The chain combines TRBV4-1 with TRBJ1-2, with D perhaps TRBD1 (5 bases). The specimen was PBMCs. The sequence derives from a woman aged 65 to 85 in good health and CMV-seropositive. CDR3 sequence: CASSPIIRERREGGYTF. The CDR3 bases are TGCGCCAGCAGCCCCATAATCAGGGAGCGGCGGGAGGGTGGCTACACCTTC.